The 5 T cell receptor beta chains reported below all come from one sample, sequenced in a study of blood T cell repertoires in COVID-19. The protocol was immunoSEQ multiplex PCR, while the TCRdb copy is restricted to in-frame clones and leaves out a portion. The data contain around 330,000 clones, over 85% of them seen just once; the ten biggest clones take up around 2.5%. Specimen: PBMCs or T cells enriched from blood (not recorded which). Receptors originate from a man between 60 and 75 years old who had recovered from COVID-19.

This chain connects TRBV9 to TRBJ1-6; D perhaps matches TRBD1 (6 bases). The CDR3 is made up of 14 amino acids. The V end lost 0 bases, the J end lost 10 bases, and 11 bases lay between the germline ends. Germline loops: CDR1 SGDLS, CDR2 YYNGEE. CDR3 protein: CASSVGAGDSPLHF. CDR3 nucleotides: TGTGCCAGCAGCGTAGGCGCAGGGGACTCACCCCTCCACTTT.

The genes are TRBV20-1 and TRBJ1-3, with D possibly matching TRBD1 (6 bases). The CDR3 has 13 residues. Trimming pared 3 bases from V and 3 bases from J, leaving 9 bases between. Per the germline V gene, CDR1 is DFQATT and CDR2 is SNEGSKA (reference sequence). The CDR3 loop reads CSASQGFGNTIYF. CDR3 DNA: TGCAGTGCTAGTCAGGGGTTTGGAAACACCATATATTTT.

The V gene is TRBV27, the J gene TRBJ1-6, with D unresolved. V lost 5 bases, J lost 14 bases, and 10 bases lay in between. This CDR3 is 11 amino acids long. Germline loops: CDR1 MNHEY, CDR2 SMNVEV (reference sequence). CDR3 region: CASSRGGTLHF. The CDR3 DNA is TGTGCCAGCAGTCGAGGCGGAACCCTCCACTTT.

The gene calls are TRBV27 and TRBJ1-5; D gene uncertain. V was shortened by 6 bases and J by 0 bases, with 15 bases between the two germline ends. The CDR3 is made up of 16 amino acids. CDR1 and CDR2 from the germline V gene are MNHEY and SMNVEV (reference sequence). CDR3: CASRPSEGFSNQPQHF. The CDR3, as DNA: TGTGCCAGCAGACCCTCTGAGGGATTTAGCAATCAGCCCCAGCATTTT.

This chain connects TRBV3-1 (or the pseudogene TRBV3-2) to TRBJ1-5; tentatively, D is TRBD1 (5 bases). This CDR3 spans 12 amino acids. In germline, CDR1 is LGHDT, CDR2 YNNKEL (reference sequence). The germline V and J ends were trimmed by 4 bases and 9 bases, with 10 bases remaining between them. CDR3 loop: CASSRPRGPQHF. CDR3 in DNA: TGTGCCAGCAGCCGCCCAAGGGGGCCCCAGCATTTT.